A single sample gave rise to the 23 T cell receptor beta chains below, sequenced in a study of radiotherapy plus CTLA-4 blockade in lung cancer. Sequenced by immunoSEQ multiplex PCR; TCRdb stores in-frame clones only, minus some. The repertoire holds tens of thousands of clones, 60% to 85% seen once, with 4% in the top ten. Sample: peripheral blood, taken from a patient treated with radiotherapy plus ipilimumab. The receptors stem from a human donor with non-small cell lung cancer who had a partial response to radiotherapy plus ipilimumab. Some clones in this sample may be carry-over from other donors' samples.

This clone was seen more than once but under ten times. The CDR3 protein is CASSENIGEIVNTEAFF. As DNA, the CDR3 is TGTGCCAGCAGTGAAAATATCGGGGAGATCGTGAACACTGAAGCTTTCTTT. This chain joins TRBV2 and TRBJ1-1; D unclear. CDR3 length equals 17 residues. V lost 2 bases to trimming and J lost 0 bases, with 16 bases between them. Germline CDR1 reads SNHLY; CDR2 reads FYNNEI.

V usage is TRBV15 and J usage is TRBJ2-7, with TRBD1 matching 8 bases. V lost 6 bases and J lost 2; bases outside the gene matches: 9. The CDR3 sequence is 15 residues long. The germline gives CDR1 LNHNV, CDR2 YYDKDF (reference sequence). The CDR3 DNA reads TGTGCCACCAGTACTTACGACAGGGGCACCTACGAGCAGTACTTC. It yields the protein CATSTYDRGTYEQYF. Based on the CDR3 plus reference TRBV15 and TRBJ2-7, the full variable domain is DAMVIQNPRYQVTQFGKPVTLSCSQTLNHNVMYWYQQKSSQAPKLLFHYYDKDFNNEADTPDNFQSRRPNTSFCFLDIRSPGLGDTAMYLCATSTYDRGTYEQYFGPGTRLTVT.

This rearrangement joins TRBV20-1 to TRBJ1-1, with D hard to call. Germline-derived CDR1 and CDR2 are DFQATT and SNEGSKA (reference sequence). V was clipped by 6 bases and J by 0 bases, with 5 bases between them. The CDR3 consists of 11 residues. CDR3 residues: CSAQMNTEAFF. The CDR3 coding sequence is TGCAGTGCCCAGATGAACACTGAAGCTTTCTTT.

This chain links TRBV7-2 with TRBJ1-1; D perhaps matches TRBD1 (5 bases). The germline gives CDR1 SGHTA, CDR2 FQGNSA. CDR3 length: 15 amino acids. Deletions cut 6 bases from V and 2 bases from J, with 16 bases between. CDR3 region: CASRLYPQGNTEAFF. CDR3 nucleotide sequence: TGTGCCAGCAGACTATACCCTCAGGGCAACACTGAAGCTTTCTTT.

CDR3 in DNA: TGTGCCAGCAGCCTTACCCCCGGGTCAGATACGCAGTATTTT. It translates to CASSLTPGSDTQYF. The gene calls are TRBV7-8 and TRBJ2-3; D not resolved. Trimming pared 5 bases from V and 4 bases from J, leaving 13 bases between. CDR1 and CDR2 (germline): SGHVS, FQNEAQ. CDR3 length: 14 residues.

The chain combines TRBV19 with TRBJ1-6, with D possibly being TRBD1 (6 bases). This CDR3 is built from 14 residues. Germline-derived CDR1 and CDR2 are LNHDA and SQIVND (reference sequence). V lost 7 bases, J lost 7 bases, and 14 bases lay in between. The CDR3 is CASTVGGRNSPLHF. CDR3 nucleotides: TGTGCCAGTACGGTCGGGGGGCGAAATTCACCCCTCCACTTT. Looking up the rest from reference TRBV19 and TRBJ1-6 gives the full variable domain: DGGITQSPKYLFRKEGQNVTLSCEQNLNHDAMYWYRQDPGQGLRLIYYSQIVNDFQKGDIAEGYSVSREKKESFPLTVTSAQKNPTAFYLCASTVGGRNSPLHFGNGTRLTVT.

This clone was observed once. The gene calls are TRBV28 and TRBJ2-3; 7 nucleotides line up with TRBD2. Unmatched junction bases numbered 8, after V lost 3 bases and J lost 2 bases. The CDR3 runs to 16 residues. Germline V gives CDR1 MDHEN, CDR2 SYDVKM. For the CDR3, the DNA is TGTGCCAGCAGTTTTCCCAGCGGGGTGCCCACAGATACGCAGTATTTT. Amino acid sequence: CASSFPSGVPTDTQYF.

This clone was detected only once. This sequence joins TRBV6-1 and TRBJ2-3; 7 bases are a match to TRBD1. Germline trimming cut 6 bases from V and 6 bases from J; bases unmatched to any gene: 6. The CDR3 sequence is 13 residues long. Germline-derived CDR1 and CDR2 are MNHNS and SASEGT. CDR3 in amino acids: CASRDRPRDTQYF. CDR3 nucleotides: TGTGCCAGCAGGGACAGGCCTCGGGATACGCAGTATTTT.

The rearrangement joins TRBV15 to TRBJ2-3, with 11 bases aligning to TRBD2. CDR3 length equals 20 residues. Trimming removed 0 bases from V and 7 bases from J; junction bases left unmatched: 18. CDR1 is LNHNV, CDR2 YYDKDF, per germline (reference sequence). CDR3 sequence: CATSRDHGFSSGGQAYTQYF. DNA of the CDR3: TGTGCCACCAGCAGAGATCATGGGTTTTCTAGCGGGGGGCAGGCCTATACGCAGTATTTT. Supplemented by reference TRBV15 and TRBJ2-3, the full variable domain reads DAMVIQNPRYQVTQFGKPVTLSCSQTLNHNVMYWYQQKSSQAPKLLFHYYDKDFNNEADTPDNFQSRRPNTSFCFLDIRSPGLGDTAMYLCATSRDHGFSSGGQAYTQYFGPGTRLTVL.

The chain couples TRBV10-3 to TRBJ2-1; tentatively, D is TRBD2 (6 bases). Germline V gene lookup returns CDR1 ENHRY and CDR2 SYGVKD. The germline V and J ends were trimmed by 6 bases and 6 bases, with 9 bases remaining between them. This CDR3 contains 12 residues. For the CDR3, the DNA is TGTGCCATCAGCGAGACTAGCAATGAGCAGTTCTTC. It encodes CAISETSNEQFF.

The DNA of the CDR3 is TGTGCCACCCAAGGGGGGGGGTTCTACGAGCAGTACTTC. It specifies CATQGGGFYEQYF. The V call is TRBV19, the J call TRBJ2-7; D is possibly TRBD2 (7 bases). The CDR3 spans 13 residues. Germline CDR1 LNHDA, CDR2 SQIVND (reference sequence). The germline V and J ends were trimmed by 10 bases and 3 bases, with 16 bases remaining between them.

This chain joins TRBV18 and TRBJ2-7; D remains unclear. V was shortened by 3 bases and J by 3 bases, with 9 bases between the two germline ends. The length of the CDR3 is 13 residues. Germline V gene lookup returns CDR1 KGHSH and CDR2 LQKENI. The CDR3 sequence is CASSPGRYYEQYF. The DNA for the CDR3 is TGTGCCAGCTCACCGGGCAGATACTACGAGCAGTACTTC.

The rearrangement uses TRBV27 and TRBJ1-2, with D perhaps TRBD1 (6 bases). Germline V gene sequence: CDR1 MNHEY, CDR2 SMNVEV (reference sequence). This CDR3 region has 14 residues. V was cut by 0 bases and J by 6 bases, with 11 bases left in between. The CDR3 nucleotides read TGTGCCAGCAGTTTATCCCTGACAGGCCATGGCTACACCTTC. This encodes CASSLSLTGHGYTF.

This clone was counted a single time. The chain couples TRBV28 to TRBJ2-1; D is ambiguous. The CDR3 is made up of 13 amino acids. Germline V gene sequence: CDR1 MDHEN, CDR2 SYDVKM. As DNA, the CDR3 is TGTGCAACTTCCGCTGATACCTACAATGAGCAGTTCTTC. Its protein is CATSADTYNEQFF.

This clone appeared many times. The chain joins TRBV21-1 to TRBJ2-7; the table assigns TRBD2, which was not confirmed against the DNA. TRBV21-1 is labeled a pseudogene. The CDR3 runs to 18 residues. The CDR3 sequence is CASSKARFSSFFGYEQYF. The CDR3 DNA reads TGTGCCAGCAGCAAAGCGCGGTTTTCCAGTTTTTTTGGCTACGAGCAGTACTTC.

This chain connects TRBV30 to TRBJ1-5; no firm D call. V dropped 0 bases and J dropped 4 bases, with 7 bases sitting between them. The germline gives CDR1 GTSNPN, CDR2 SVGIG (reference sequence). This CDR3 is 13 amino acids long. The CDR3 protein is CAWSVNRNQPQHF. The CDR3 bases are TGTGCCTGGAGTGTAAACAGAAATCAGCCCCAGCATTTT.

The chain has TRBV5-1 and TRBJ2-5; 9 bases match TRBD2. The J call could be wrong; TRBJ2-7 is a better fit for the DNA end. CDR3 size: 16 residues. Looked up from germline, CDR1 is SGHRS and CDR2 is YFSETQ. DNA of the CDR3: TGCGCCAGCAGGGAAGGGACTAGCTCGAGCTCCTACGAGCAGTACTTC. Its translation is CASREGTSSSSYEQYF.

This clone has a handful of counts. This chain connects TRBV19 to TRBJ2-2, with a weak D call TRBD2 (6 bases). Looked up from germline, CDR1 is LNHDA and CDR2 is SQIVND (reference sequence). The CDR3 is made up of 14 amino acids. The V and J ends lost 3 bases and 3 bases respectively, with 8 bases between them. The CDR3 DNA sequence: TGTGCCAGTAGTATGGGGGACTACACCGGGGAGCTGTTTTTT. Protein product: CASSMGDYTGELFF.

V is TRBV29-1 and J is TRBJ2-5; TRBD1 aligns across 10 bases. The germline CDR1 and CDR2 sequences are SQVTM and ANQGSEA. This CDR3 comprises 12 residues. With V trimmed by 7 bases and J by 4 bases, 3 bases remained unmatched. CDR3 region: CSAGQGLETQYF. The CDR3 coding sequence is TGCAGCGCGGGACAGGGGTTAGAGACCCAGTACTTC. Supplemented by reference TRBV29-1 and TRBJ2-5, the full variable domain reads SAVISQKPSRDICQRGTSLTIQCQVDSQVTMMFWYRQQPGQSLTLIATANQGSEATYESGFVIDKFPISRPNLTFSTLTVSNMSPEDSSIYLCSAGQGLETQYFGPGTRLLVL.

CDR3 amino acids: CASRTGGVYEQYF. DNA of the CDR3: TGTGCCAGCAGGACAGGGGGCGTCTACGAGCAGTACTTC. The chain recombines TRBV6-5 with TRBJ2-7, with TRBD1 matching 10 bases. The trim removed 6 bases at V and 3 bases at J, leaving 2 bases unmatched. From germline, CDR1 is MNHEY and CDR2 SVGAGI. This CDR3 region has 13 residues.

The chain combines TRBV19 with TRBJ1-4; 7 nucleotides line up with TRBD1. Germline trimming cut 6 bases from V and 7 bases from J; bases unmatched to any gene: 8. This CDR3 region has 14 residues. The germline V gene has CDR1 LNHDA and CDR2 SQIVND (reference sequence). The CDR3 DNA reads TGTGCCAGTAGGCACAGGGGTTCGGGTGAAAAACTGTTTTTT. Its protein is CASRHRGSGEKLFF.

This clone was counted a single time. The chain links TRBV29-1 to TRBJ2-2; D remains ambiguous. The CDR3 extends over 13 amino acids. CDR1 and CDR2 (germline): SQVTM, ANQGSEA. V lost 4 bases and J 1 base, leaving 7 bases between the germline ends. CDR3 coding DNA: TGCAGCGTTGCGGCAGGGAACACCGGGGAGCTGTTTTTT. It yields the protein CSVAAGNTGELFF.

The chain joins TRBV5-4 to TRBJ2-1; D is ambiguous. This CDR3 has 13 residues. Trimming removed 0 bases from V and 4 bases from J, with 5 bases in between. The germline V gene has CDR1 SGHNT and CDR2 YYREEE (reference sequence). CDR3 DNA sequence: TGTGCCAGCAGCTTGGGCCAGTACAATGAGCAGTTCTTC. It is translated as CASSLGQYNEQFF.